This T cell receptor (beta chain) comes out of a study of T cell changes during pregnancy in multiple sclerosis. Germline CDR1 is KGHSH and CDR2 is LQKENI. The CDR3 runs to 15 residues. V was clipped by 1 base and J by 1 base; unmatched bases: 2. TCRdb's copy holds only in-frame clones and misses some; the assay was immunoSEQ multiplex PCR. Here the sample spans around 78,000 clones, roughly 93% being singletons. The sample holds a few counts of this clone. This TCR derives from a female donor with multiple sclerosis, enrolled in a pregnancy study. The chain carries TRBV18 and TRBJ1-1, with 8 positions matching TRBD1. The source material was peripheral blood, sampled in the second trimester of pregnancy. CDR3 sequence: CASSPLDRGNTEAFF. In DNA form, the CDR3 reads TGTGCCAGCTCACCACTAGACAGGGGGAACACTGAAGCTTTCTTT.